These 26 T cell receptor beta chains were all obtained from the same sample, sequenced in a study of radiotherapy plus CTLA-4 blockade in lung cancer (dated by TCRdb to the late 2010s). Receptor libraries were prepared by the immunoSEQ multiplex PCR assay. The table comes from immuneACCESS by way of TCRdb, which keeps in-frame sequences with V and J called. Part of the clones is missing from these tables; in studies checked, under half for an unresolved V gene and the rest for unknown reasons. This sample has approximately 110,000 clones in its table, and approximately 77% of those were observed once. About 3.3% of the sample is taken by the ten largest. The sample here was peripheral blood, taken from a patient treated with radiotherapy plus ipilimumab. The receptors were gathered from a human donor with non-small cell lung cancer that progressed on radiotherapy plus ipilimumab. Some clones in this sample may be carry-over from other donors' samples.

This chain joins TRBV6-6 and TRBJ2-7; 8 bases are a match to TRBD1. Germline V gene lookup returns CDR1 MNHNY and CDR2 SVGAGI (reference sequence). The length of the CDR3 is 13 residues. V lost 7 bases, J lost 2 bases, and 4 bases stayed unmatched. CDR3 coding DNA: TGTGCCAGCACCCGGGGACAGGCCTACGAGCAGTACTTC. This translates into CASTRGQAYEQYF.

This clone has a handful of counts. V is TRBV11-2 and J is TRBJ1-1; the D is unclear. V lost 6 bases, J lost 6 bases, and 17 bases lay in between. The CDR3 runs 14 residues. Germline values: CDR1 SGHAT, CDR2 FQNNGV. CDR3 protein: CASRRLNVGPEAFF. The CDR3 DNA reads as TGTGCCAGCAGACGTCTCAATGTCGGCCCTGAAGCTTTCTTT.

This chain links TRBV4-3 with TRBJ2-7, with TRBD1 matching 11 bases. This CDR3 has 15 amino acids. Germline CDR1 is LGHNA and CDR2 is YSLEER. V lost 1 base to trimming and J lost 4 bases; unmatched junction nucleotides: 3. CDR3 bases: TGCGCCAGCAGCCAAGTCGGGACAGGGGGTTACGAGCAGTACTTC. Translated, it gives CASSQVGTGGYEQYF.

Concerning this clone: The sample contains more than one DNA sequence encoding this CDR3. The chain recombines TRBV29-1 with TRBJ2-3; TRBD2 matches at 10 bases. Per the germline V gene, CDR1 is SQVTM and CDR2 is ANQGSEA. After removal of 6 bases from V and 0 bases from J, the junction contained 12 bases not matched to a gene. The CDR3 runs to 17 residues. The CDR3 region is CSVEGGQLAGSTDTQYF. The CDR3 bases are TGCAGCGTGGAGGGGGGGCAACTAGCGGGGAGCACAGATACGCAGTATTTT.

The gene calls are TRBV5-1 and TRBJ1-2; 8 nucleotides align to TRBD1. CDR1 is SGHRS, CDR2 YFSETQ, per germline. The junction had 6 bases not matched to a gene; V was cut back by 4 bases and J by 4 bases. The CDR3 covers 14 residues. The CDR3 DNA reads TGCGCCAGCAGCCCACAGGGGGAATCCTATGGCTACACCTTC. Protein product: CASSPQGESYGYTF.

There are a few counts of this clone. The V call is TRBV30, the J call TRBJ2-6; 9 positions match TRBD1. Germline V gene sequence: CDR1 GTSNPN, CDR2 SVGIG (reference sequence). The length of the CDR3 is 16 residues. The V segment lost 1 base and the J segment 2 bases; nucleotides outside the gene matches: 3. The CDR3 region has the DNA TGTGCCTGGAGTGCGGGACAGGGCCCTGGGGCCAACGTCCTGACTTTC. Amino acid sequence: CAWSAGQGPGANVLTF.

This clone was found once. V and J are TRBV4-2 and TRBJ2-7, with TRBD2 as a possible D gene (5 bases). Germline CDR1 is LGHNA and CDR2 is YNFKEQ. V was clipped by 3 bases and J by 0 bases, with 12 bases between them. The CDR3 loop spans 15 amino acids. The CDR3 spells CASSQEIRDSYEQYF. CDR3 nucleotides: TGTGCCAGCAGCCAGGAGATCCGGGACTCCTACGAGCAGTACTTC.

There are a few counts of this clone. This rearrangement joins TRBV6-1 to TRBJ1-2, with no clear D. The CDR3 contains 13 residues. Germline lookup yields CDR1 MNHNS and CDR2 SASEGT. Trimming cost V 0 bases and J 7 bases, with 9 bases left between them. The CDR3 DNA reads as TGTGCCAGCAGTGAAGCCTCCGGACTTGGCTACACCTTC. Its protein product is CASSEASGLGYTF.

CDR3 region: CATSMRPPRDFTDTQYF. In nucleotides, the CDR3 is TGTGCCACCAGCATGCGGCCACCCCGGGACTTTACAGATACGCAGTATTTT. The V and J genes are TRBV15 and TRBJ2-3; tentatively, D is TRBD2 (6 bases). The CDR3 totals 17 residues. Germline lookup yields CDR1 LNHNV and CDR2 YYDKDF (reference sequence). Trimming took 4 bases from V and 3 from J, leaving 20 bases between them.

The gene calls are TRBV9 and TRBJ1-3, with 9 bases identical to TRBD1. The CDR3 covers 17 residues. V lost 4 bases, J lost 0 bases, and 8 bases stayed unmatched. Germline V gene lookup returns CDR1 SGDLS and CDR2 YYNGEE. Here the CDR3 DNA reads TGTGCCAGCAGCAACAACTACAGGGGGCTCTCTGGAAACACCATATATTTT. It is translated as CASSNNYRGLSGNTIYF.

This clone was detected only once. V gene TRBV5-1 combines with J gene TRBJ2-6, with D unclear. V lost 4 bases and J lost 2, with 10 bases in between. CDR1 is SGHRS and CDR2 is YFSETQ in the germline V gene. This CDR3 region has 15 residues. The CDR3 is CASSVQRTGANVLTF. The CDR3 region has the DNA TGCGCCAGCAGCGTTCAGAGAACTGGGGCCAACGTCCTGACTTTC.

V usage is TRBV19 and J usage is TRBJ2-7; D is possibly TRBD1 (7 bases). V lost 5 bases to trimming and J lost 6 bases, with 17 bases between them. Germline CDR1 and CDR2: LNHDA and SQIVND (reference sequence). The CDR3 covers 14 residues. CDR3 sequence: CASSCGTEGCEQYF. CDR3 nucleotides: TGTGCCAGTAGTTGCGGGACAGAAGGTTGCGAGCAGTACTTC.

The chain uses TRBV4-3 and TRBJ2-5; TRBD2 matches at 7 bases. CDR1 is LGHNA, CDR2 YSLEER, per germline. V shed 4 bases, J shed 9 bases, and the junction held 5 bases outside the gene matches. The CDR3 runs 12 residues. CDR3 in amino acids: CASSRGEGAQYF. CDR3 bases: TGCGCCAGCAGCCGAGGGGAGGGTGCCCAGTACTTC.

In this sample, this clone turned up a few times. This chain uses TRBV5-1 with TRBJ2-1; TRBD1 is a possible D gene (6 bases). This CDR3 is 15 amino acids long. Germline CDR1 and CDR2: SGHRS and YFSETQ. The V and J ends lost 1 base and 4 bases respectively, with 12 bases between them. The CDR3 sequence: CASSLTQGSYNEQFF. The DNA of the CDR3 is TGCGCCAGCAGCTTGACACAGGGATCTTACAATGAGCAGTTCTTC.

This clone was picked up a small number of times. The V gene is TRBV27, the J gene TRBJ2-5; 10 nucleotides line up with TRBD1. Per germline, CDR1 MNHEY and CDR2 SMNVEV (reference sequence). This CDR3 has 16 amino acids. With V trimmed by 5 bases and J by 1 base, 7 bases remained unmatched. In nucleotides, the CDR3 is TGTGCCAGCAGTCCCCAGACAGGGGGCCTCCAAGAGACCCAGTACTTC. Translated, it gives CASSPQTGGLQETQYF.

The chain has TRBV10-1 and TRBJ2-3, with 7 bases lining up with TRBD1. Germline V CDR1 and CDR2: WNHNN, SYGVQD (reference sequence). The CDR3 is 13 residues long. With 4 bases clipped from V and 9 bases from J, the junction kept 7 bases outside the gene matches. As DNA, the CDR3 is TGCGCCAGCAGTGGGGGGACAGTCAACACGCAGTATTTT. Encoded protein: CASSGGTVNTQYF.

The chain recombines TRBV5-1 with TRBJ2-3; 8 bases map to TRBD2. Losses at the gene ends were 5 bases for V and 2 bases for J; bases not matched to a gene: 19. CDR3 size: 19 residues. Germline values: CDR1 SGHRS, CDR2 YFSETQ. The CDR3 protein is CASRFLVLAAHETTDTQYF. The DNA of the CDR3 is TGCGCCAGCAGGTTTCTCGTACTAGCGGCGCACGAGACCACAGATACGCAGTATTTT.

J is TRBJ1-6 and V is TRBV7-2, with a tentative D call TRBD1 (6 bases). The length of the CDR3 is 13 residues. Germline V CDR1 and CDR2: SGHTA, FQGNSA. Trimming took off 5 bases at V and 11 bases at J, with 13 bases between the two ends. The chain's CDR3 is CASSRNRDPPLHF. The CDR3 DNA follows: TGTGCCAGCAGCCGTAACAGGGATCCACCCCTCCACTTT.

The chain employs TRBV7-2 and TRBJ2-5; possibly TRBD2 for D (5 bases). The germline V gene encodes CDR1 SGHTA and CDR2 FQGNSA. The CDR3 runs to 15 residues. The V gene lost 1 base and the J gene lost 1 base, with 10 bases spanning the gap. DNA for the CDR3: TGTGCCAGCAGCTTAGGGTCTAGCCTCCAAGAGACCCAGTACTTC. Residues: CASSLGSSLQETQYF.

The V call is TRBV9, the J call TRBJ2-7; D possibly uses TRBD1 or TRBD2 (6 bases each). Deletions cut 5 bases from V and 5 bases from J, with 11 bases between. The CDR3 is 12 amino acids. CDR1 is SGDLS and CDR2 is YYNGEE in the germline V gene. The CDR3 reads CASSGGGNEQYF. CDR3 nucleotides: TGTGCCAGCAGTGGAGGGGGGAACGAGCAGTACTTC.

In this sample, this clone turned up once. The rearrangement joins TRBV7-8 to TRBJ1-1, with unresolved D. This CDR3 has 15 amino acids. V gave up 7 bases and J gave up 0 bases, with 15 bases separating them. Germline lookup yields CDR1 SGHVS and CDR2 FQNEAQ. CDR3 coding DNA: TGTGCCAGCAATGTGGGCAGCTTTATGAACACTGAAGCTTTCTTT. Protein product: CASNVGSFMNTEAFF.

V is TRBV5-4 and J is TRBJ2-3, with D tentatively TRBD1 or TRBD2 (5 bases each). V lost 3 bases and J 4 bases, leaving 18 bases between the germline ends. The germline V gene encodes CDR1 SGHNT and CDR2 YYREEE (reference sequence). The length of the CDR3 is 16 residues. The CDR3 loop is CASSYMGVTNSDTQYF. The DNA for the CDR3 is TGTGCCAGCAGCTATATGGGGGTGACTAATTCAGATACGCAGTATTTT.

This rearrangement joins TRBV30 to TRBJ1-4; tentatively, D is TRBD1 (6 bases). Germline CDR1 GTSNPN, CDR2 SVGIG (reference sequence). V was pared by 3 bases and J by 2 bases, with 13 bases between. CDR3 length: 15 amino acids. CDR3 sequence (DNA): TGTGCCTGGAGCGGTCAGGGGTCCACTAATGAAAAACTGTTTTTT. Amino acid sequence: CAWSGQGSTNEKLFF.

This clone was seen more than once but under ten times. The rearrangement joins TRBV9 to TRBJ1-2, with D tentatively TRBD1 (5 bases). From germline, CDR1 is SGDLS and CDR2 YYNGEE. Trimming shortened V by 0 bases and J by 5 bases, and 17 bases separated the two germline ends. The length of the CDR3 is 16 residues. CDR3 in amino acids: CASSVVVGPGEYGYTF. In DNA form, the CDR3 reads TGTGCCAGCAGCGTAGTGGTGGGACCCGGAGAGTATGGCTACACCTTC.

The CDR3 DNA sequence: TGTGCCAGCAGTGAACCGACAGGGGGTCGGGACATTCAGTACTTC. This encodes CASSEPTGGRDIQYF. The rearrangement uses TRBV25-1 and TRBJ2-4, with 9 bases aligning to TRBD1. CDR3 length: 15 residues. Germline CDR1 is MGHDK and CDR2 is SYGVNS. The junction had 7 bases not matched to a gene; V was cut back by 2 bases and J by 8 bases. Drawing the rest from reference TRBV25-1 and TRBJ2-4, the complete variable domain is EADIYQTPRYLVIGTGKKITLECSQTMGHDKMYWYQQDPGMELHLIHYSYGVNSTEKGDLSSESTVSRIRTEHFPLTLESARPSHTSQYLCASSEPTGGRDIQYFGAGTRLSVL.

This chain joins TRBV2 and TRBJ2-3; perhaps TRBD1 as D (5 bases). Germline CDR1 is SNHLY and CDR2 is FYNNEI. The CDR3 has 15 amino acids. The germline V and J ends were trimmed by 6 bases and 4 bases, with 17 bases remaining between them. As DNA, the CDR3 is TGTGCCAGCAGCCTGGGCACTGGGGCATCAGATACGCAGTATTTT. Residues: CASSLGTGASDTQYF.